The clone carrying this TCR beta chain was seen many times. Its antigen is still unknown. Researchers prepared the TCRbeta library using unique molecular identifiers, the study reports. Via MiXCR, TCRdb re-called the PCR reads, giving one row per CDR3 protein. Of 670,000 or so distinct CDR3 sequences listed, about an eighth are singletons. The length of the CDR3 is 14 residues. V dropped 8 bases and J dropped 0 bases, with 14 bases sitting between them. From germline, CDR1 is GTSNPN and CDR2 SVGIG (reference sequence). The source of the sample is a study of T-cell reconstitution after alpha-beta-depleted transplantation in children. Study outcomes and limitations: Several patients had high TCRbeta diversity at day 60; it came from surviving recipient T cells and thymic progenitors. Once a year had passed after transplant, T-cell counts and diversity came mostly from newly produced T cells. Expanded graft clones numbering several hundred reportedly gave rise to alpha-beta T cells about two months after transplant.

The starting material was PBMCs, obtained before TCRalphabeta/CD19-depleted stem cell transplant. The TCR originated in a girl aged 2 to 10 with congenital amegakaryocytic thrombocytopenia, due to receive a stem cell transplant. The V gene is TRBV30, the J gene TRBJ1-3; tentative D call: TRBD1 (5 bases). The CDR3: CAGETGDSGNTIYF. For the CDR3, the DNA is TGTGCCGGGGAGACGGGGGACTCTGGAAACACCATATATTTT.